A single T cell receptor beta chain is shown here with its context. No antigen is known for it. The data derive from a study of vaccination and CD4 T cells after COVID-19. Overall study: Some 10 convalescent patients had mild and one had severe PCR-confirmed SARS-CoV-2 disease.

Noted treatment: approximately 11-day PBMC culture with coronavirus spike peptide pools or control peptides (ViraFEST assay). Peptide pool stimulation in ViraFEST expanded antigen-specific T cells, whose TCRs were then sequenced. In germline, CDR1 is SQVTM, CDR2 ANQGSEA. The J segment lost 4 bases and the V segment lost 4 bases, leaving 12 bases of the junction unmatched. There are 16 residues in the CDR3. Oncomine TCR Beta short-read sequencing was applied to DNA from cultured CD4+ T cells. A single record per CDR3 protein comes from TCRdb applying MiXCR to the PCR reads. This table holds 15,000 to 20,000 distinct CDR3 sequences, less than 65% found once.

The sample taken for sequencing was CD4+ T cells from blood, cultured in vitro. The TCR was taken from a human donor who had recovered from COVID-19. This rearrangement joins TRBV29-1 to TRBJ1-1; 10 positions match TRBD1. The CDR3: CSVGYRGQGLGTEAFF. The DNA of the CDR3 is TGCAGCGTTGGATACAGGGGACAGGGGCTTGGCACTGAAGCTTTCTTT.